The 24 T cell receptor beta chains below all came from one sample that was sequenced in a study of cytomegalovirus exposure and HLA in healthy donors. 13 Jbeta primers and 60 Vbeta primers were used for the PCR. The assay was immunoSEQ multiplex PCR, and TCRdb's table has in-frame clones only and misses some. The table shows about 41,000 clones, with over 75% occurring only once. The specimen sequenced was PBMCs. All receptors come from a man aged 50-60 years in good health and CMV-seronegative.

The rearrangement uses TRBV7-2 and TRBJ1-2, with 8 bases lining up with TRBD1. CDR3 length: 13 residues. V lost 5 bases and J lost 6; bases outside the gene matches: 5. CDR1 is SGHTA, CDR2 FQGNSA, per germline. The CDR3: CASSRLDRDGYTF. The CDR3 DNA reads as TGTGCCAGCAGCCGCCTGGACAGGGATGGCTACACCTTC.

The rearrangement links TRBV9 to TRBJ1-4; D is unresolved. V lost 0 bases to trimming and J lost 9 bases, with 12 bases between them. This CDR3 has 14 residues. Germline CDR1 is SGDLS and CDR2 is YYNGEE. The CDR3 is CASSVGLGTQKLFF. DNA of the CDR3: TGTGCCAGCAGCGTAGGTTTGGGCACCCAAAAACTGTTTTTT. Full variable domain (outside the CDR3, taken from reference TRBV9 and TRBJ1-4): DSGVTQTPKHLITATGQRVTLRCSPRSGDLSVYWYQQSLDQGLQFLIQYYNGEERAKGNILERFSAQQFPDLHSELNLSSLELGDSALYFCASSVGLGTQKLFFGSGTQLSVL.

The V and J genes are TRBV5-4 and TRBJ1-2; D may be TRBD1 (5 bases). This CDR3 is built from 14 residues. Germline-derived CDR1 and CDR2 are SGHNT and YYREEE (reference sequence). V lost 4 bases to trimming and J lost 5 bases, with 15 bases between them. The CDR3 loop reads CASSTDPGGYGYTF. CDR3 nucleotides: TGTGCCAGCAGCACAGACCCGGGGGGGTATGGCTACACCTTC.

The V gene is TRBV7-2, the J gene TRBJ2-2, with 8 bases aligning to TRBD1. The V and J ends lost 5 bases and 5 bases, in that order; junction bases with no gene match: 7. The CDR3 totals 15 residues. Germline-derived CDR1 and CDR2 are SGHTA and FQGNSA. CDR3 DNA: TGTGCCAGCAGCCCTGGACAGGGTTTAACCGGGGAGCTGTTTTTT. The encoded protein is CASSPGQGLTGELFF.

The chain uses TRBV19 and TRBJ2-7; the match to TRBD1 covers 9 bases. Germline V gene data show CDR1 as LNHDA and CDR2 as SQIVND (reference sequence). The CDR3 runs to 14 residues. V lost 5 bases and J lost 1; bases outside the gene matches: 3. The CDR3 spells CASSWDRASYEQYF. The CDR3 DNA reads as TGTGCCAGTAGTTGGGACAGGGCTTCCTACGAGCAGTACTTC.

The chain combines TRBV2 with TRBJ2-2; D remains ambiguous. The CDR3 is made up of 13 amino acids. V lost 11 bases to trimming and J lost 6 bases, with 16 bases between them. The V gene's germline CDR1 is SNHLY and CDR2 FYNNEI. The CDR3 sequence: CAGRVSTAGELFF. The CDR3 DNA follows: TGTGCCGGTCGGGTGTCAACGGCCGGGGAGCTGTTTTTT.

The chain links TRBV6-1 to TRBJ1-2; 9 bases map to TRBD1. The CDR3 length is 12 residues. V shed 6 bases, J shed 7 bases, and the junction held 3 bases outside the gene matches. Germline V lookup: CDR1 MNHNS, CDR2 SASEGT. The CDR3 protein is CASRGQGPGYTF. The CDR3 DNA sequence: TGTGCCAGCAGGGGACAGGGTCCTGGCTACACCTTC.

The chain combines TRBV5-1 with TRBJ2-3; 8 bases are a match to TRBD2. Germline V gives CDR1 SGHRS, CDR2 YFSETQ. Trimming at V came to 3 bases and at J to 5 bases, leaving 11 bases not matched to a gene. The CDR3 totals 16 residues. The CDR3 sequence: CASSWKLAVEGDTQYF. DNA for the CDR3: TGCGCCAGCAGCTGGAAACTAGCGGTGGAGGGAGATACGCAGTATTTT.

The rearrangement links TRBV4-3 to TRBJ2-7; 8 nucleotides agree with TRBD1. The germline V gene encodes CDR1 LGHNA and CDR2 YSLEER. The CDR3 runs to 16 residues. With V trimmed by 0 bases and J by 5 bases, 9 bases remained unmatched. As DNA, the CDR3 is TGCGCCAGCAGCCAAGATCCCGGACAGGGCGGCAACGAGCAGTACTTC. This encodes CASSQDPGQGGNEQYF.

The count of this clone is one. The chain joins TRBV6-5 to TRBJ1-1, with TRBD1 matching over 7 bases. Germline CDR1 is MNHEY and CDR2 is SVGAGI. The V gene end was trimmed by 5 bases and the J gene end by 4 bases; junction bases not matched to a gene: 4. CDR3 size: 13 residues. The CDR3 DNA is TGTGCCAGCAGTGACAGGGTGGGCACTGAAGCTTTCTTT. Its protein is CASSDRVGTEAFF.

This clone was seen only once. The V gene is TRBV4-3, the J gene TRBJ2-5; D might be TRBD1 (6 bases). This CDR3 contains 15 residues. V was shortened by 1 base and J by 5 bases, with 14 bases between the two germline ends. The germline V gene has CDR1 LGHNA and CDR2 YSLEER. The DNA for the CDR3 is TGCGCCAGCAGCCAAGTTCTACAGGGATTTGAGACCCAGTACTTC. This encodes CASSQVLQGFETQYF.

CDR3 residues: CASRDSGTGDENTIYF. CDR3 coding DNA: TGTGCCAGCAGGGACTCCGGGACAGGGGATGAAAACACCATATATTTT. This chain joins TRBV28 and TRBJ1-3, with 10 bases identical to TRBD1. After removal of 6 bases from V and 6 bases from J, the junction contained 11 bases not matched to a gene. The CDR3 has 16 residues. In germline, CDR1 is MDHEN, CDR2 SYDVKM.

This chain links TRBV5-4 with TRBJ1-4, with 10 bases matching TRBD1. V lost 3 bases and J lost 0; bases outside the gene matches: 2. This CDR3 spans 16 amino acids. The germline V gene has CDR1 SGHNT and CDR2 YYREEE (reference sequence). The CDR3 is CASSSGQGSTNEKLFF. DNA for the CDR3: TGTGCCAGCAGCTCGGGACAGGGGTCAACTAATGAAAAACTGTTTTTT.

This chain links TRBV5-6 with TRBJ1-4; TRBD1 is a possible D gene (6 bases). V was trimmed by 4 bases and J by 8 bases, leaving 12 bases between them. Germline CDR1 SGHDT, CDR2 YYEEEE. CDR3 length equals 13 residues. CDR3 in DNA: TGTGCCAGCAGCCTGTGGGGGGGCGAAAAACTGTTTTTT. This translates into CASSLWGGEKLFF.

The CDR3 reads CASSQVFLSGNTIYF. The CDR3 region has the DNA TGCGCCAGCAGCCAAGTCTTCCTCTCTGGAAACACCATATATTTT. The chain is built from TRBV4-3 and TRBJ1-3; D uncertain. The CDR3 spans 15 residues. Germline CDR1 reads LGHNA; CDR2 reads YSLEER. V lost 1 base, J lost 0 bases, and 7 bases lay in between.

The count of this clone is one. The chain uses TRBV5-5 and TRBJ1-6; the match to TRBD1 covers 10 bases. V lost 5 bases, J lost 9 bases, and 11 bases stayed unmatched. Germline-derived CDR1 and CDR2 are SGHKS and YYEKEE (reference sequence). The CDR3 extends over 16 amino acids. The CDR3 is CASSSGTGVSSSPLHF. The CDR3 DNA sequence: TGTGCCAGCAGTTCCGGGACAGGGGTCTCTTCTTCACCCCTCCACTTT.

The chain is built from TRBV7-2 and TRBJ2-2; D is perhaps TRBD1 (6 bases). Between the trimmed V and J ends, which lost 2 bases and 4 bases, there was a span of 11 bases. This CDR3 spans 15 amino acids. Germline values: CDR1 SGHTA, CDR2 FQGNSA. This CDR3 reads CASSLTQGITGELFF. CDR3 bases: TGTGCCAGCAGCTTAACGCAGGGGATCACCGGGGAGCTGTTTTTT.

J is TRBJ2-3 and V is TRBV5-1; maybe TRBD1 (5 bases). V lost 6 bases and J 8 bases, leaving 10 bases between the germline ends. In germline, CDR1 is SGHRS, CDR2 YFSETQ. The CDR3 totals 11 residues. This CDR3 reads CASKEGVTQYF. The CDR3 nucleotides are TGCGCCAGCAAGGAAGGGGTTACGCAGTATTTT.

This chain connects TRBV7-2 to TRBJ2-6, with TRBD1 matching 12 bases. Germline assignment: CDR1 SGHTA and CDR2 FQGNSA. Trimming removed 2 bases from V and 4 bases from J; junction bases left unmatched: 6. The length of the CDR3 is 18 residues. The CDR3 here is CASSLTGQGARGANVLTF. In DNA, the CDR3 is TGTGCCAGCAGCTTAACGGGACAGGGGGCGCGAGGGGCCAACGTCCTGACTTTC.

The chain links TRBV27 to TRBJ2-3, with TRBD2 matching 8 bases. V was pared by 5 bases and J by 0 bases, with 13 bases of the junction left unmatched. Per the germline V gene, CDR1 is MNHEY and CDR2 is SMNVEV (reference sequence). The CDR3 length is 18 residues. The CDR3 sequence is CASSQSGSGAASTDTQYF. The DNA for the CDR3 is TGTGCCAGCAGTCAAAGTGGTAGCGGGGCCGCTAGCACAGATACGCAGTATTTT.

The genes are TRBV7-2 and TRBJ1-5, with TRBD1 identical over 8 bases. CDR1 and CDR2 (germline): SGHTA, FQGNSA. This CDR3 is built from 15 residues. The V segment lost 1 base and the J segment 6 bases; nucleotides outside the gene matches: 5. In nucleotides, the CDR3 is TGTGCCAGCAGCTTAGTGTCCAGGGGGCTTCAGCCCCAGCATTTT. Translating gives CASSLVSRGLQPQHF. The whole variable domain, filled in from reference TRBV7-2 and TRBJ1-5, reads GAGVSQSPSNKVTEKGKDVELRCDPISGHTALYWYRQSLGQGLEFLIYFQGNSAPDKSGLPSDRFSAERTGGSVSTLTIQRTQQEDSAVYLCASSLVSRGLQPQHFGDGTRLSIL.

The chain's CDR3 is CASSLTGGYYGYTF. CDR3 DNA: TGTGCCAGCAGTTTAACAGGGGGTTACTATGGCTACACCTTC. V usage is TRBV27 and J usage is TRBJ1-2; 8 bases are shared with TRBD1. After removal of 2 bases from V and 3 bases from J, the junction contained 2 bases not matched to a gene. Looked up from germline, CDR1 is MNHEY and CDR2 is SMNVEV (reference sequence). This CDR3 is 14 amino acids long.

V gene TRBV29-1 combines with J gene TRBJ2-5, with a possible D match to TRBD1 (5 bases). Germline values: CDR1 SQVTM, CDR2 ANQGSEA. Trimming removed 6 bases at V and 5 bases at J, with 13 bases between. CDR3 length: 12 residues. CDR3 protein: CSVYQGSETQYF. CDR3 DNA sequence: TGCAGCGTCTATCAGGGAAGTGAGACCCAGTACTTC.

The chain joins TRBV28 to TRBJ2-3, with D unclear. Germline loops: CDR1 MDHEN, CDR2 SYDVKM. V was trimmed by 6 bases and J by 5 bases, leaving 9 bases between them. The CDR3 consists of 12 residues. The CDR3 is CASSLIGDTQYF. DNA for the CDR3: TGTGCCAGCAGCCTAATCGGAGATACGCAGTATTTT.